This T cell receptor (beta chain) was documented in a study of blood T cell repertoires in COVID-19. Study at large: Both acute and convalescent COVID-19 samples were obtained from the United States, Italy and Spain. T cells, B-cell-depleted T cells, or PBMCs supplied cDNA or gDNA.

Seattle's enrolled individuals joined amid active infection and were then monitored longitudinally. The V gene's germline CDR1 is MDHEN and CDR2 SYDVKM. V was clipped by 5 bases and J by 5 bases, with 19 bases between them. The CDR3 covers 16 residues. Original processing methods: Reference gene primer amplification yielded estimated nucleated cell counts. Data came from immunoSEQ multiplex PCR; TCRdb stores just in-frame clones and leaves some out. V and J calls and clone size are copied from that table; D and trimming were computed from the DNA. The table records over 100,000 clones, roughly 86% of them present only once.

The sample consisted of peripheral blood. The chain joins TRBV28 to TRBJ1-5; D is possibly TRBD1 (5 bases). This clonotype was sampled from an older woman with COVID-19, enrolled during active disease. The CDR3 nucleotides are TGTGCCAGCAGTCGTCTTAATCCCGCAGGGTATCAGCCCCAGCATTTT. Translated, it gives CASSRLNPAGYQPQHF.